Described below is a single TCR beta chain sequence and its context. Its cognate antigen is unknown. V shed 4 bases and J shed 4 bases, with 16 bases lying between them. This CDR3 spans 15 amino acids. CDR1 is MNHEY, CDR2 SMNVEV, per germline (reference sequence). This sample is drawn from a study of glioma-infiltrating T cells. Study-level results: Above-expected tissue-blood divergence occurred in all gliomas, most in low-grade ones. CDR3 overlap between tissue and blood was very small.

Amplification of TCR alpha and beta CDR3 regions from RNA used iRepertoire nested multiplex PCR. Input was 100-400 ng of tissue mRNA or PBMC total RNA. Via MiXCR, TCRdb re-called the multiplex PCR reads, giving one row per CDR3 protein. Found here are approximately 17,000 distinct CDR3 sequences, roughly 64% of them singletons; the top ten hold roughly 40%. The material sequenced was glioma tissue, nonneoplastic brain tissue, or PBMCs (not recorded which). The clonotype originates from a human donor with low-grade glioma or glioblastoma, undergoing nonglioma brain surgery, or in good health (not recorded which). The rearrangement joins TRBV27 to TRBJ1-2; D uncertain. In nucleotides, the CDR3 is TGTGCCAGCAGTTATAAGGCAGGAGGACTCTATGGCTACACCTTC. Translating it yields CASSYKAGGLYGYTF.